This T cell receptor (beta chain) was profiled in a study of T-cell reconstitution after alpha-beta-depleted transplantation in children. The TCRbeta library was prepared with unique molecular identifiers. One entry per CDR3 protein, called by TCRdb with MiXCR from the PCR reads. This table holds about a million distinct CDR3 sequences, 25% to 35% found once. General study points: The main origin of T-cell counts and diversity one year after transplant was newly produced T cells.

The germline V gene has CDR1 LNHDA and CDR2 SQIVND (reference sequence). Trimming left V 2 bases short and J 3 bases short, with 10 bases between. The CDR3 length is 14 residues. This clonotype appeared a few times. Its antigen remains unidentified. The chain couples TRBV19 to TRBJ1-1; D is unresolved. The specimen comprised PBMCs, mostly from graft donor cells, sampled 360 days after TCRalphabeta/CD19-depleted stem cell transplant. This clonotype originated in a boy younger than two who had a stem cell transplant for SCID, so the T cells may come from the graft donor. CDR3 loop: CASSISGIDTEAFF. DNA for the CDR3: TGTGCCAGTAGTATATCAGGAATTGACACTGAAGCTTTCTTT.